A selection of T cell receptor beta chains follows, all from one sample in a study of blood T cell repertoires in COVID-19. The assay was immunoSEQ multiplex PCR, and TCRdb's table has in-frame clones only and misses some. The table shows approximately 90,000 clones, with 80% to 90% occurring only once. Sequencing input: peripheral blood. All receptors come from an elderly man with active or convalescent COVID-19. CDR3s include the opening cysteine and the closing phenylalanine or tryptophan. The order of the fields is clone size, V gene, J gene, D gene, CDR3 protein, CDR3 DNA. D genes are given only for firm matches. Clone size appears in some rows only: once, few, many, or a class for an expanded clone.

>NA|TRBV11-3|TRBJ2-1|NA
CASSFSGSSYNEQFF
TGTGCCAGCAGCTTCAGCGGTAGCTCCTACAATGAGCAGTTCTTC
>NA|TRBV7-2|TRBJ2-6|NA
CASSFSAGANVLTF
TGTGCCAGCAGCTTCTCGGCTGGGGCCAACGTCCTGACTTTC
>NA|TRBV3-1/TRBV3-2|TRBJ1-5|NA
CASSSGGRNQPQHF
TGTGCCAGCAGCTCCGGTGGGCGCAATCAGCCCCAGCATTTT
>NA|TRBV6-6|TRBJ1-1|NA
CASRASGAEAFF
TGTGCCAGCAGGGCCTCAGGGGCTGAAGCTTTCTTT
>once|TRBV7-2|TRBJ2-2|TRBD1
CASSSTGGSGELFF
TGTGCCAGCAGTTCGACAGGGGGCTCCGGGGAGCTGTTTTTT
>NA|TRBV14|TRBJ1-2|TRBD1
CASSHFGQGYGYTF
TGTGCCAGCAGCCACTTCGGACAGGGCTATGGCTACACCTTC
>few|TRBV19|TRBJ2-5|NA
CASSIGREETQYF
TGTGCCAGTAGTATAGGCAGGGAAGAGACCCAGTACTTC
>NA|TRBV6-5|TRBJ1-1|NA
CASIAGLGTEAFF
TGTGCCAGCATAGCTGGTTTGGGCACTGAAGCTTTCTTT
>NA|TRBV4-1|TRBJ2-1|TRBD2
CASSQDRTSGKNEQFF
TGCGCCAGCAGCCAAGACAGGACTAGCGGGAAGAATGAGCAGTTCTTC
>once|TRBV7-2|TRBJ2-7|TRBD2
CASSWTSGADYEQYF
TGTGCCAGCAGCTGGACTAGCGGGGCAGACTACGAGCAGTACTTC
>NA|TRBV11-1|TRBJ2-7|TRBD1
CASQGQGSYEQYF
TGTGCCAGCCAGGGACAGGGGTCCTACGAGCAGTACTTC
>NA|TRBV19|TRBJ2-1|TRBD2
CASSSPDGLVFDEQFF
TGTGCCAGTAGTTCACCAGACGGACTAGTGTTCGATGAGCAGTTCTTC
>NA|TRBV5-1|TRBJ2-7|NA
CASTRGGQLDEQYF
TGCGCCAGCACCAGAGGCGGACAGCTTGACGAGCAGTACTTC
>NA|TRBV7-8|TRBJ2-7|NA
CASSLDRVGYEQYF
TGTGCCAGCAGCTTAGACAGGGTAGGGTACGAGCAGTACTTC
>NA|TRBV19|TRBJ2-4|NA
CASSIPRTALAKNIQYF
TGTGCCAGTAGTATCCCTCGGACAGCTCTAGCCAAAAACATTCAGTACTTC
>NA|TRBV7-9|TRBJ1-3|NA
CASSAAASGNTIYF
TGTGCCAGCAGTGCGGCCGCCTCTGGAAACACCATATATTTT
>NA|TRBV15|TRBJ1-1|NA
CATSMSNRNTEAFF
TGTGCCACCAGCATGAGTAACCGCAACACTGAAGCTTTCTTT
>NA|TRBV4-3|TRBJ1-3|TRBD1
CASSQDLLLGQGRSSGNTIYF
TGCGCCAGCAGCCAAGATCTATTGCTGGGACAGGGCAGAAGCTCTGGAAACACCATATATTTT
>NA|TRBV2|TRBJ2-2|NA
CASSRGGVNTGELFF
TGTGCCAGCTCCCGCGGAGGGGTAAATACCGGGGAGCTGTTTTTT
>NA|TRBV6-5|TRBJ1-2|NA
CASSYSRGGNYGYTF
TGTGCCAGCAGTTACTCGAGAGGAGGAAACTATGGCTACACCTTC
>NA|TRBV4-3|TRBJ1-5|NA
CASSQEVAGINQPQHF
TGCGCCAGCAGCCAAGAAGTCGCGGGTATTAATCAGCCCCAGCATTTT
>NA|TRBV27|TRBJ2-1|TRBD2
CASNTPGLAGNEQFF
TGTGCCAGCAATACACCGGGACTAGCGGGCAATGAGCAGTTCTTC
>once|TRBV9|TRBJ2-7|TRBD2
CASSGLAGPYEQYF
TGTGCCAGCAGCGGGCTAGCGGGACCCTACGAGCAGTACTTC
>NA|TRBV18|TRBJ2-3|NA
CASSDPFGVYTQYF
TGTGCCAGCTCAGACCCCTTCGGAGTGTATACGCAGTATTTT
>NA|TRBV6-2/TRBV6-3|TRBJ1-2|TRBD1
CASSPGQHYGYTF
TGTGCCAGCAGTCCGGGACAGCACTATGGCTACACCTTC
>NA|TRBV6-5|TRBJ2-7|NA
CASSYPGDEQYF
TGTGCCAGCAGTTACCCGGGGGACGAGCAGTACTTC
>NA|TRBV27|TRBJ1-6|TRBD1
CASRQDRVVSPLHF
TGTGCCAGCAGACAAGACAGGGTAGTATCACCCCTCCACTTT
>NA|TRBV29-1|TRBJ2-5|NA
CSVETGMRETQYF
TGCAGCGTTGAAACAGGGATGCGAGAGACCCAGTACTTC
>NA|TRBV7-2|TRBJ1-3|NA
CASSFNSGNTIYF
TGTGCCAGCAGCTTCAACTCTGGAAACACCATATATTTT